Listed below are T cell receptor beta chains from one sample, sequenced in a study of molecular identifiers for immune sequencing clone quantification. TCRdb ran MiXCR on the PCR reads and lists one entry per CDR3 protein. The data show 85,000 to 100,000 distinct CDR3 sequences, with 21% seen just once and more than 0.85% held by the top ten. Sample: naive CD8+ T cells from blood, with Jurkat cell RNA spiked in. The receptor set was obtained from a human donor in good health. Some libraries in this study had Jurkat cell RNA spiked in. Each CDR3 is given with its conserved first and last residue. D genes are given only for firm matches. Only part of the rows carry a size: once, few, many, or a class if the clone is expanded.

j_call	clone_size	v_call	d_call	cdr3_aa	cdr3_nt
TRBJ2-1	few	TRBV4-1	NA	CASSQARGPYNEQFF	TGCGCCAGCAGCCAAGCGAGGGGCCCCTACAATGAGCAGTTCTTC
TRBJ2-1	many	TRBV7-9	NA	CASSFTERASSYNEQFF	TGTGCCAGCAGCTTCACAGAGCGAGCAAGCTCCTACAATGAGCAGTTCTTC
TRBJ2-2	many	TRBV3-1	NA	CASSHPPWGPPTTGELFF	TGTGCCAGCAGCCACCCCCCCTGGGGTCCCCCGACCACCGGGGAGCTGTTTTTT
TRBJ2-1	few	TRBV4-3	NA	CASRGTLEYNEQFF	TGCGCCAGCAGGGGGACGTTGGAGTACAATGAGCAGTTCTTC
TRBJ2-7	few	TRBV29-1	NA	CSVEEGRDRLKGSAYEQYF	TGCAGCGTTGAAGAAGGGAGGGACAGGCTTAAGGGGTCGGCCTACGAGCAGTACTTC
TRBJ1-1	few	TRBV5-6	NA	CASSFGQGAFF	TGTGCCAGCAGCTTTGGGCAGGGGGCTTTCTTT
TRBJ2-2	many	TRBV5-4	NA	CASRLSGSTGELFF	TGTGCCAGCAGATTATCAGGGTCCACCGGGGAGCTGTTTTTT
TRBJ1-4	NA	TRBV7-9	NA	CASSSGARGEKLFF	TGTGCCAGCAGCTCTGGGGCGCGGGGTGAAAAACTGTTTTTT
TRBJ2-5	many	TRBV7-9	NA	CASSLVVSAETQYF	TGTGCCAGCAGCTTAGTTGTTAGCGCCGAGACCCAGTACTTC
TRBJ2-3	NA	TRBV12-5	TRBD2	CASGQIFGGGDTQYF	TGTGCTAGTGGCCAAATCTTCGGGGGGGGAGATACGCAGTATTTT
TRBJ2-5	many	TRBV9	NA	CASSVGVGEAETQYF	TGTGCCAGCAGCGTAGGGGTCGGCGAAGCAGAGACCCAGTACTTC
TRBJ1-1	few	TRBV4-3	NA	CASSQGGGRVNTEAFF	TGCGCCAGCAGCCAAGGTGGGGGCAGGGTGAACACTGAAGCTTTCTTT
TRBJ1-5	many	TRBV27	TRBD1	CASSPLTGVSGQPQHF	TGTGCCAGCAGTCCCTTGACAGGGGTTTCGGGTCAGCCCCAGCATTTT
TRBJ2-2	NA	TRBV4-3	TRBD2	CASSQGLWTSGGAGELFF	TGCGCCAGCAGCCAAGGGTTGTGGACTAGCGGGGGGGCCGGGGAGCTGTTTTTT
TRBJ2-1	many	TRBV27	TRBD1	CASSDRVFEQFF	TGTGCCAGCAGCGACAGGGTTTTTGAGCAGTTCTTC